Here is one T cell receptor (beta chain) with its context. The sample is drawn from a study of T cell changes during pregnancy in multiple sclerosis. Sequenced by immunoSEQ multiplex PCR; TCRdb stores in-frame clones only, minus some. The profile covers about 70,000 clones, with approximately 94% appearing a single time and roughly 1.2% taken by the ten largest. The source is a female donor with multiple sclerosis, enrolled in a pregnancy study. Sample: peripheral blood, taken in the third trimester of pregnancy.

In nucleotides, the CDR3 is TGCAGCGTTGGTGAGGTGGGGCTAGCGGGCTTAGAGACCCAGTACTTC. Protein product: CSVGEVGLAGLETQYF. The chain combines TRBV29-1 with TRBJ2-5; 8 bases map to TRBD2. Germline CDR1 SQVTM, CDR2 ANQGSEA. The CDR3 totals 16 residues. V was clipped by 4 bases and J by 4 bases; unmatched bases: 14.